The 20 T cell receptor beta chains in this list originate from one sample, sequenced in a study of CD8+ T cells in alopecia areata. Extracted RNA was reverse transcribed, and the resulting cDNA served as sequencing template. TCRdb's table, derived via immunoSEQ multiplex PCR, lists solely in-frame clones and lacks some. The sample contains 200,000 to 250,000 clones, roughly three fifths of which appear only once. Sequenced sample: CD8+ T cells sorted from blood. These receptors all stem from a human donor in good health.

The V and J genes are TRBV29-1 and TRBJ1-2; D remains unclear. Germline V CDR1 and CDR2: SQVTM, ANQGSEA. The length of the CDR3 is 15 residues. V lost 4 bases, J lost 2 bases, and 17 bases lay in between. The CDR3 DNA is TGCAGCGTTGCACCAGCTAGCAACCCCAACTATGGCTACACCTTC. This translates into CSVAPASNPNYGYTF.

This chain connects TRBV4-1 to TRBJ2-1; TRBD2 matches at 8 bases. The V gene end was trimmed by 5 bases and the J gene end by 3 bases; junction bases not matched to a gene: 6. Germline lookup yields CDR1 MGHRA and CDR2 YSYEKL. The CDR3 sequence is 15 residues long. The CDR3 nucleotides read TGCGCCAGCAGCTTGGCACTAGCGGACTACAATGAGCAGTTCTTC. As protein: CASSLALADYNEQFF.

This clone appeared once. Other nucleotide sequences from this sample produce the same CDR3. V is TRBV29-1 and J is TRBJ1-1, with D hard to call. The CDR3 runs to 12 residues. The V and J ends lost 4 bases and 1 base respectively, with 7 bases between them. The V gene's germline CDR1 is SQVTM and CDR2 ANQGSEA. This CDR3 is CSVGRTNTEAFF. The CDR3 bases are TGCAGCGTTGGACGGACGAACACTGAAGCTTTCTTT.

The chain employs TRBV12-5 and TRBJ2-7; TRBD1 is a possible D gene (5 bases). CDR3 size: 13 residues. V lost 6 bases and J lost 0, with 9 bases in between. Germline loops: CDR1 LGHNT, CDR2 FRNRAP. The CDR3 sequence: CASGTDSSYEQYF. CDR3 DNA: TGTGCTAGTGGGACAGACAGCTCCTACGAGCAGTACTTC.

The sample holds a few counts of this clone. J is TRBJ2-7 and V is TRBV5-5, with 7 bases fitting TRBD1. The CDR3 runs 14 residues. The germline V gene encodes CDR1 SGHKS and CDR2 YYEKEE (reference sequence). V dropped 4 bases and J dropped 3; count of bases not matched to a gene: 7. Written as DNA, the CDR3 is TGTGCCAGCAGCCCCCGGGACAGACTCTACGAGCAGTACTTC. Translation: CASSPRDRLYEQYF.

The rearrangement links TRBV27 to TRBJ1-5; 7 nucleotides align to TRBD1. The CDR3 runs to 14 residues. The trim removed 2 bases at V and 7 bases at J, leaving 5 bases unmatched. The germline CDR1 and CDR2 sequences are MNHEY and SMNVEV (reference sequence). The CDR3 DNA sequence: TGTGCCAGCAGTTTAGGAGGGGGCGAGCAGCCCCAGCATTTT. This encodes CASSLGGGEQPQHF.

The J gene is TRBJ2-7, the V gene TRBV18; D perhaps matches TRBD2 (5 bases). Per germline, CDR1 KGHSH and CDR2 LQKENI. The CDR3 spans 14 residues. Trimming took 5 bases from V and 5 from J, leaving 16 bases between them. CDR3 DNA: TGTGCCAGCTCAACCACCCTCGGGGTCCACGAGCAGTACTTC. Residues: CASSTTLGVHEQYF.

The V call is TRBV7-9, the J call TRBJ1-2, with 8 nucleotides matching TRBD1. Per the germline V gene, CDR1 is SEHNR and CDR2 is FQNEAQ (reference sequence). V was pared by 6 bases and J by 4 bases, with 7 bases of the junction left unmatched. The CDR3 contains 14 residues. In nucleotides, the CDR3 is TGTGCCAGCAGGGACGGACAGGGCTTCTATGGCTACACCTTC. It is translated as CASRDGQGFYGYTF.

This clone was seen a handful of times. V and J are TRBV6-6 and TRBJ1-2; the D gene is possibly TRBD1 (5 bases). Trimming left V 2 bases short and J 1 base short, with 11 bases between. The CDR3 totals 15 residues. Germline-derived CDR1 and CDR2 are MNHNY and SVGAGI (reference sequence). This chain's CDR3 is CASSYKTGNNYGYTF. The CDR3, as DNA: TGTGCCAGCAGTTACAAAACAGGCAATAACTATGGCTACACCTTC.

The genes are TRBV2 and TRBJ2-3, with 10 bases fitting TRBD2. The CDR3 has 16 amino acids. The germline gives CDR1 SNHLY, CDR2 FYNNEI. V lost 9 bases and J lost 1; bases outside the gene matches: 10. In DNA form, the CDR3 reads TGTGCCAGGACACAATCCCTAGCGGGGGGCACAGATACGCAGTATTTT. As protein: CARTQSLAGGTDTQYF. The full variable domain, completed using reference TRBV2 and TRBJ2-3, is EPEVTQTPSHQVTQMGQEVILRCVPISNHLYFYWYRQILGQKVEFLVSFYNNEISEKSEIFDDQFSVERPDGSNFTLKIRSTKLEDSAMYFCARTQSLAGGTDTQYFGPGTRLTVL.

The chain recombines TRBV29-1 with TRBJ1-5; a possible D gene is TRBD1 (6 bases). This CDR3 spans 12 amino acids. Trimming took off 5 bases at V and 7 bases at J, with 12 bases between the two ends. Germline CDR1 SQVTM, CDR2 ANQGSEA. CDR3 bases: TGCAGCGTTATCACAGGGTCCCAGCCCCAGCATTTT. The encoded protein is CSVITGSQPQHF.

V and J are TRBV7-2 and TRBJ1-1; D gene unclear. This CDR3 region has 14 residues. V was shortened by 2 bases and J by 1 base, with 8 bases between the two germline ends. The germline CDR1 and CDR2 sequences are SGHTA and FQGNSA. The CDR3 region is CASSLWHSNTEAFF. In nucleotides, the CDR3 is TGTGCCAGCAGCTTATGGCACTCGAACACTGAAGCTTTCTTT.

This clone was counted many times. This chain uses TRBV5-8 with TRBJ2-1; 11 nucleotides match TRBD1. Germline loops: CDR1 SGHTS, CDR2 YDEGEE. This CDR3 has 16 amino acids. V shed 4 bases, J shed 4 bases, and the junction held 7 bases outside the gene matches. CDR3 amino acids: CASSQDGTGGYNEQFF. The CDR3 nucleotides read TGTGCCAGCAGCCAAGACGGGACAGGGGGTTACAATGAGCAGTTCTTC.

V is TRBV7-9 and J is TRBJ2-7, with 9 bases lining up with TRBD2. V lost 2 bases and J lost 2; bases outside the gene matches: 7. The length of the CDR3 is 16 residues. Looked up from germline, CDR1 is SEHNR and CDR2 is FQNEAQ (reference sequence). CDR3 residues: CASSLSSGGPPYEQYF. CDR3 bases: TGTGCCAGCAGCTTAAGCAGCGGGGGGCCTCCCTACGAGCAGTACTTC.

In this sample, this clone turned up a few times. The chain carries TRBV7-9 and TRBJ2-3; D unresolved. Germline values: CDR1 SEHNR, CDR2 FQNEAQ (reference sequence). The CDR3 loop spans 13 amino acids. Deletions cut 4 bases from V and 2 bases from J, with 7 bases between. This CDR3 reads CASSSELTDTQYF. CDR3 DNA sequence: TGTGCCAGCAGCTCTGAACTCACAGATACGCAGTATTTT.

This chain connects TRBV5-1 to TRBJ2-7; tentatively, D is TRBD1 or TRBD2 (5 bases each). The CDR3 sequence is 17 residues long. CDR1 and CDR2 (germline): SGHRS, YFSETQ. V gave up 0 bases and J gave up 3 bases, with 19 bases separating them. The CDR3 here is CASSLGDGGFGSYEQYF. The DNA of the CDR3 is TGCGCCAGCAGCTTGGGGGACGGCGGGTTTGGAAGCTACGAGCAGTACTTC.

J is TRBJ1-4 and V is TRBV19; D is uncertain. V gave up 6 bases and J gave up 1 base, with 12 bases separating them. CDR3 length: 15 residues. Germline V gene lookup returns CDR1 LNHDA and CDR2 SQIVND (reference sequence). Here the CDR3 DNA reads TGTGCCAGTAGCTTTGGGCGGCGAACTAATGAAAAACTGTTTTTT. This translates into CASSFGRRTNEKLFF.

This chain joins TRBV2 and TRBJ1-5; D not certain. Looked up from germline, CDR1 is SNHLY and CDR2 is FYNNEI. This CDR3 is 15 amino acids long. V was clipped by 1 base and J by 0 bases, with 7 bases between them. The CDR3 loop is CASSEGVGSNQPQHF. The CDR3 coding sequence is TGTGCCAGCAGTGAAGGGGTGGGTAGCAATCAGCCCCAGCATTTT.

The V and J genes are TRBV4-1 and TRBJ2-7, with 7 bases that match TRBD1. The V and J ends lost 3 bases and 1 base, in that order; junction bases with no gene match: 3. The CDR3 has 14 residues. Germline-derived CDR1 and CDR2 are MGHRA and YSYEKL. CDR3 DNA sequence: TGCGCCAGCAGCCATCCACAGGGGTCCTACGAGCAGTACTTC. Translated, it gives CASSHPQGSYEQYF.

The chain's CDR3 is CSGRGGTLNEYTF. The CDR3 DNA sequence: TGCAGCGGCAGGGGCGGTACACTAAACGAATACACCTTC. The V gene is TRBV29-1, the J gene TRBJ1-2; D is perhaps TRBD1 (6 bases). Trimming took off 7 bases at V and 11 bases at J, with 23 bases between the two ends. The V gene's germline CDR1 is SQVTM and CDR2 ANQGSEA. The CDR3 contains 13 residues.